This T cell receptor beta chain was sequenced for a study of T cell responses to AZD1222 COVID-19 vaccine. Study observations and caveats: Donors were chiefly white British, with a greater number of females, and clonal diversity was perhaps underestimated. The reported proportion of spike-specific TCRs targeting unmutated variant regions was nearly half.

Germline V CDR1 and CDR2: MNHEY, SVGEGT. The CDR3 has 16 amino acids. The V and J ends lost 4 bases and 1 base respectively, with 14 bases between them. On this clone: The antigen is not known.

The assay was immunoSEQ multiplex PCR, and TCRdb's table has in-frame clones only and misses some. This sample yields 100,000 to 150,000 clones, of which roughly 93% are seen a single time; more than 4.5% belongs to the top ten. Specimen: peripheral blood, collected on day 0 of AZD1222 vaccination. This sequence joins TRBV6-2 or TRBV6-3 and TRBJ2-1; D is possibly TRBD1 or TRBD2 (5 bases each). This TCR was sampled from an adult in good health. The DNA of the CDR3 is TGTGCCAGCAGTTTTTCTTTGGGGGAATCCTACAATGAGCAGTTCTTC. It codes for CASSFSLGESYNEQFF.